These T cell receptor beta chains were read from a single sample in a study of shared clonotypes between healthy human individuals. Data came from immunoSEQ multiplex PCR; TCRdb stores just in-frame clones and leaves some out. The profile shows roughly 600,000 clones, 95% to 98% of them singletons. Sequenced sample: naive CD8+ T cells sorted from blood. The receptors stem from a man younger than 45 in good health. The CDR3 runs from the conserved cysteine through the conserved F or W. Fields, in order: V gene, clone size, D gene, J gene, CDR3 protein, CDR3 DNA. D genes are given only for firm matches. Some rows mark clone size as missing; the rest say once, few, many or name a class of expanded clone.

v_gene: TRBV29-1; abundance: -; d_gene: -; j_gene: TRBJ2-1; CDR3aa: CSVSEGKHNEQFF; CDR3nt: TGCAGCGTCTCGGAGGGGAAACACAATGAGCAGTTCTTC
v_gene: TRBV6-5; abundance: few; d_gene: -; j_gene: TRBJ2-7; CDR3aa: CASSRRTLSYEQYF; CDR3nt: TGTGCCAGCAGTCGACGGACTCTCTCCTACGAGCAGTACTTC
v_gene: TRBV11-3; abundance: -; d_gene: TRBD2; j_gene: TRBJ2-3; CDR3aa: CASSRGTSVADTQYF; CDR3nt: TGTGCCAGCAGCCGCGGGACTAGCGTTGCAGATACGCAGTATTTT
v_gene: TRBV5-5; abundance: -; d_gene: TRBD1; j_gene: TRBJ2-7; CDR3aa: CASSLERGRPYEQYF; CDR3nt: TGTGCCAGCAGCTTGGAGAGGGGGCGCCCCTACGAGCAGTACTTC
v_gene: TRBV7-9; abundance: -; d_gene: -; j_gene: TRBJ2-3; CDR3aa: CASSRELKDTQYF; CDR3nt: TGTGCCAGCAGCCGGGAGCTGAAGGATACGCAGTATTTT
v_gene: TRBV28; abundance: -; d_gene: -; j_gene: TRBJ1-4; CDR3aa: CASSLDRTDPLPNEKLFF; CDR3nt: TGTGCCAGCAGTCTTGACAGGACGGATCCATTACCCAATGAAAAACTGTTTTTT
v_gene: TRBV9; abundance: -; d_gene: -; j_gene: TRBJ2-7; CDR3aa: CASSPGQNYEQYF; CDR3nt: TGTGCCAGCAGCCCCGGACAGAACTACGAGCAGTACTTC
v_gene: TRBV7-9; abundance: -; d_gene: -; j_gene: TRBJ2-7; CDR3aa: CASFPPGGSYEQYF; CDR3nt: TGTGCCAGCTTCCCTCCGGGTGGCTCCTACGAGCAGTACTTC
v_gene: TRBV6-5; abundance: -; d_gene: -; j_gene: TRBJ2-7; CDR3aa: CASSYSALGYEQYF; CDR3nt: TGTGCCAGCAGTTACTCAGCGTTAGGCTACGAGCAGTACTTC
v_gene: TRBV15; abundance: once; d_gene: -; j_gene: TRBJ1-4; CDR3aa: CATSLTGSSNEKLFF; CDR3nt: TGTGCCACCAGCCTAACAGGGTCTTCTAATGAAAAACTGTTTTTT
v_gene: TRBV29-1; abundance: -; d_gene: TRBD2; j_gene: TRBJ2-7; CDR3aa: CSVEDGLGETYEQYF; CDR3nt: TGCAGCGTTGAGGACGGACTAGGAGAGACCTACGAGCAGTACTTC
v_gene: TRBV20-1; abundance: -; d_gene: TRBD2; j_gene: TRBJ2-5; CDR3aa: CSAFSGETQYF; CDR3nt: TGCAGTGCTTTTAGCGGGGAGACCCAGTACTTC
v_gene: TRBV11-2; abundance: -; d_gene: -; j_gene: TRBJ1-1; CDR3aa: CASSLVSLNTEAFF; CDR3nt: TGTGCCAGCAGCTTAGTGTCCCTGAACACTGAAGCTTTCTTT
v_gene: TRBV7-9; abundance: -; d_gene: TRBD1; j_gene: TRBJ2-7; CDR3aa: CASGQGDSYEQYF; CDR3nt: TGTGCCAGCGGACAGGGGGACTCCTACGAGCAGTACTTC
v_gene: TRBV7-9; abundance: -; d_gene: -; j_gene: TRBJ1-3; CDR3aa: CASSLEQGTGNTIYF; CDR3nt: TGTGCCAGCAGCTTGGAACAGGGTACTGGAAACACCATATATTTT
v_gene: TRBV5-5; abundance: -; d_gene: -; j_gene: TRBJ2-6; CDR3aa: CASSLARVRVLPGANVLTF; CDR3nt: TGTGCCAGCAGCTTGGCTCGGGTTCGAGTCCTACCTGGGGCCAACGTCCTGACTTTC
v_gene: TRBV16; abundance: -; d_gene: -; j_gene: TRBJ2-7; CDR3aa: CASSQSAGSGPYEQYF; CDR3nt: TGTGCCAGCAGCCAATCGGCAGGGTCGGGTCCTTACGAGCAGTACTTC
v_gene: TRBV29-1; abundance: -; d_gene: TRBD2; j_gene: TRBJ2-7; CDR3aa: CSAGRGVTYEQYF; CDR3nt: TGCAGCGCCGGGCGGGGGGTAACCTACGAGCAGTACTTC
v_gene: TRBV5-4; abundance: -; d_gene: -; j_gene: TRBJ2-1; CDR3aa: CASSLDSRGPYNEQFF; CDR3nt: TGTGCCAGCAGCTTGGATTCCCGGGGCCCCTACAATGAGCAGTTCTTC
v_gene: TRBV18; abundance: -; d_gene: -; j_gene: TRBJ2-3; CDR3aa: CASSTTGPTDTQYF; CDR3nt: TGTGCCAGCTCAACTACGGGACCCACAGATACGCAGTATTTT
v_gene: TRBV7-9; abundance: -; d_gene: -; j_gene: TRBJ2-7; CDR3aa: CASSLGGGDLYEQYF; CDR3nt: TGTGCCAGCAGCCTGGGTGGAGGAGACCTCTACGAGCAGTACTTC
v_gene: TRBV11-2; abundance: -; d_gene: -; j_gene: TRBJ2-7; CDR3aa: CASSFGSHEQYF; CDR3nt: TGTGCCAGCAGCTTTGGGTCGCACGAGCAGTACTTC
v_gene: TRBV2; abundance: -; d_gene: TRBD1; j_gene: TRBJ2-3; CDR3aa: CAAPGGTRTDTQYF; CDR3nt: TGTGCCGCTCCAGGGGGAACGAGGACAGATACGCAGTATTTT
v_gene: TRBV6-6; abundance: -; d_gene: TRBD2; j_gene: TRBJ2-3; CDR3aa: CASSLAGDTQYF; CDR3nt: TGTGCCAGCAGTCTAGCGGGAGATACGCAGTATTTT
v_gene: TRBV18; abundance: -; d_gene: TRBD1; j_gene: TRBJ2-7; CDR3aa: CASSPPQGNEQYF; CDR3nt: TGTGCCAGCTCACCCCCACAGGGGAACGAGCAGTACTTC
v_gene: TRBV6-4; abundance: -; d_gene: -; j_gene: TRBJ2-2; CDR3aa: CASRDRNTGELFF; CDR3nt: TGTGCCAGCAGGGACAGGAACACCGGGGAGCTGTTTTTT
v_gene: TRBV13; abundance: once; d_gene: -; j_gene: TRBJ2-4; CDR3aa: CASSRPRGTKNIQYF; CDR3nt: TGTGCCAGCAGCCGCCCCCGGGGAACCAAAAACATTCAGTACTTC
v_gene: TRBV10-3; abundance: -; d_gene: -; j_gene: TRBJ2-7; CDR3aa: CAIAGVRYEQYF; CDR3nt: TGTGCCATTGCAGGGGTTCGATACGAGCAGTACTTC
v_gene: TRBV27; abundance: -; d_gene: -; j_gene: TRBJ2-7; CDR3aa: CASNTLEGFSYEQYF; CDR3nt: TGTGCCAGCAACACCTTAGAGGGTTTCTCCTACGAGCAGTACTTC
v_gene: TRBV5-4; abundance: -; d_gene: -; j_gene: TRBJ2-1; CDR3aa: CASTSRDGMNEQFF; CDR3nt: TGTGCCAGCACCTCCCGGGACGGAATGAATGAGCAGTTCTTC
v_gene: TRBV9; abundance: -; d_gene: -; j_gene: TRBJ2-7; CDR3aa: CASSEDGSSYEQYF; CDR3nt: TGTGCCAGCAGCGAGGACGGCAGCTCCTACGAGCAGTACTTC
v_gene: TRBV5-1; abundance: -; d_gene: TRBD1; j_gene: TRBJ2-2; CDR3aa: CASSLPGQGTTGELFF; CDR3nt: TGCGCCAGCAGCTTGCCGGGACAGGGGACCACCGGGGAGCTGTTTTTT
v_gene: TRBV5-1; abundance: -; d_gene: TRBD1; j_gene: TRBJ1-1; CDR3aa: CASSSRDRGPGAFF; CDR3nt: TGCGCCAGCAGCTCCCGGGACAGGGGGCCCGGGGCTTTCTTT
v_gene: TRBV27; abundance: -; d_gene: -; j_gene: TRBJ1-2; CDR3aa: CASSSGGTNGYTF; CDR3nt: TGTGCCAGCAGTTCTGGAGGGACCAATGGCTACACCTTC
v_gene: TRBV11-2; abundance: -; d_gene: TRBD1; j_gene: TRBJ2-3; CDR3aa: CASSYRDRVTDTQYF; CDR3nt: TGTGCCAGCAGCTACCGGGACAGGGTTACAGATACGCAGTATTTT
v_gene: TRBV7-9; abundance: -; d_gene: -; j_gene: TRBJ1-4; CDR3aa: CASMVGVFDEKLFF; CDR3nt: TGTGCCAGCATGGTCGGGGTGTTTGATGAAAAACTGTTTTTT
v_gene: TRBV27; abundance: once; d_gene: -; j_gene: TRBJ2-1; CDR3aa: CASRGGQHSYNEQFF; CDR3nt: TGTGCCAGCAGGGGGGGACAGCACTCCTACAATGAGCAGTTCTTC
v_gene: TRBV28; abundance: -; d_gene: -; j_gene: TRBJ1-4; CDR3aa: CASINFRGATNEKLFF; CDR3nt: TGTGCCAGCATAAATTTCAGGGGTGCAACTAATGAAAAACTGTTTTTT
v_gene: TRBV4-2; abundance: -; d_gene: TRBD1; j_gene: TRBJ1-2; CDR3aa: CASSQEGTASNYGYTF; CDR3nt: TGTGCCAGCAGCCAAGAGGGGACAGCGAGTAACTATGGCTACACCTTC
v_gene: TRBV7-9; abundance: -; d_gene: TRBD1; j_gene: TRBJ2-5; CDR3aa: CASSLGGQGEETQYF; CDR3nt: TGTGCCAGCAGCTTAGGTGGACAGGGGGAAGAGACCCAGTACTTC
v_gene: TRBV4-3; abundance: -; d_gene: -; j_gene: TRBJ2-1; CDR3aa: CASSQDSLSSYNEQFF; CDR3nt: TGCGCCAGCAGCCAAGATAGCCTGAGCTCCTACAATGAGCAGTTCTTC
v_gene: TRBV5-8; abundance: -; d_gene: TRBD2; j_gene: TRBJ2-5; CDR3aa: CASSLFQREGQGETQYF; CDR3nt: TGTGCCAGCAGCTTGTTCCAGCGGGAGGGCCAGGGAGAGACCCAGTACTTC
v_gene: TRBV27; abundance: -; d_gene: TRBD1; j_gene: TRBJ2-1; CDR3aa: CASTERTGSNEQFF; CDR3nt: TGTGCCAGCACCGAACGGACAGGGTCCAATGAGCAGTTCTTC